This TCR beta chain came from a study of cytomegalovirus exposure and HLA in healthy donors. General study points: The study had only CMV serostatus as immune exposure information. The investigators catalogued 150 to 200 TCR beta chains as cytomegalovirus-associated. Clonal expansion was found to be greater in HLA-associated TCR beta chains than in equally common others in a later analysis.

The study ran its PCR with 60 Vbeta and 13 Jbeta primers. Profiled with immunoSEQ multiplex PCR; TCRdb holds only in-frame clones, not every one. This table holds 40,000 to 55,000 clones, about two thirds found once. Details on this clone: The antigen remains undetermined.

Germline V gene sequence: CDR1 LNHDA, CDR2 SQIVND (reference sequence). V gave up 6 bases and J gave up 0 bases; unmatched junction bases: 11. CDR3 length equals 18 residues. V and J are TRBV19 and TRBJ2-2; 9 nucleotides align to TRBD2. The sample taken for sequencing was PBMCs. This TCR was recovered from a man between 60 and 70 years old in good health and CMV-seropositive. CDR3 DNA sequence: TGTGCCAGTAGCTCGAGCGGGGGGTTTAGAGCGAACACCGGGGAGCTGTTTTTT. It is translated as CASSSSGGFRANTGELFF.